Listed here are 23 T cell receptor beta chains from one sample, sequenced in a study of blood T cell repertoires in COVID-19. This table comes from immunoSEQ multiplex PCR, and its TCRdb copy is limited to in-frame clones, with some not included. The table lists approximately 270,000 clones, 80% to 90% of them singletons. What was sequenced was PBMCs or T cells enriched from blood (not recorded which). The receptors shown here come from a woman aged 25 to 39 who had recovered from COVID-19.

The V and J genes are TRBV29-1 and TRBJ2-7; D is uncertain. CDR1 SQVTM and CDR2 ANQGSEA come from the germline V gene. This CDR3 contains 11 residues. V lost 2 bases, J lost 3 bases, and 5 bases lay in between. CDR3 sequence (DNA): TGCAGCGTTGAAAGCAACTACGAGCAGTACTTC. Amino acid sequence: CSVESNYEQYF.

This chain uses TRBV25-1 with TRBJ1-2, with 8 nucleotides matching TRBD1. The CDR3 runs 12 residues. Per the germline V gene, CDR1 is MGHDK and CDR2 is SYGVNS. V was pared by 6 bases and J by 4 bases, with 1 base of the junction left unmatched. This CDR3 reads CASRQGAYGYTF. The CDR3 nucleotides read TGTGCCAGCAGGCAGGGGGCCTATGGCTACACCTTC.

This clone was picked up one time. The chain joins TRBV5-8 to TRBJ2-3, with 13 bases that match TRBD2. Germline V gives CDR1 SGHTS, CDR2 YDEGEE. With V trimmed by 1 base and J by 5 bases, 7 bases remained unmatched. The CDR3 sequence is 17 residues long. CDR3 residues: CASSLTPTSGGIDTQYF. CDR3 nucleotide sequence: TGTGCCAGCAGCTTGACTCCGACTAGCGGGGGGATAGATACGCAGTATTTT.

This clone appeared once. The chain employs TRBV4-1 and TRBJ1-5, with TRBD1 identical over 8 bases. CDR3 length: 14 amino acids. V was clipped by 6 bases and J by 7 bases; unmatched bases: 8. Per the germline V gene, CDR1 is MGHRA and CDR2 is YSYEKL. DNA of the CDR3: TGCGCCAGCAGACGGACAGGGAGAGGCCAGCCCCAGCATTTT. Translating it yields CASRRTGRGQPQHF.

The rearrangement links TRBV29-1 to TRBJ1-1; 7 bases agree with TRBD1. CDR3 length: 11 residues. Germline loops: CDR1 SQVTM, CDR2 ANQGSEA. The CDR3 DNA follows: TGCAGTACAGGGGAGGACACTGAAGCTTTCTTT. This encodes CSTGEDTEAFF.

The CDR3 bases are TGTGCCAGCACCCCAGGACAGGGAGGCTCCTACGAGCAGTACTTC. This gives the protein CASTPGQGGSYEQYF. The chain couples TRBV6-5 to TRBJ2-7; 8 bases align to TRBD1. The V and J ends lost 7 bases and 0 bases, in that order; junction bases with no gene match: 8. The CDR3 consists of 15 residues. Germline V gene lookup returns CDR1 MNHEY and CDR2 SVGAGI.

This rearrangement joins TRBV6-8 to TRBJ1-5; 7 bases map to TRBD1. The trim removed 0 bases at V and 6 bases at J, leaving 11 bases unmatched. CDR3 length equals 17 residues. The V gene's germline CDR1 is MNHGY and CDR2 SAAAGT. The CDR3 sequence: CASSYSRQGSFGQPQHF. CDR3 sequence (DNA): TGTGCCAGCAGTTACTCCAGACAGGGTTCGTTTGGTCAGCCCCAGCATTTT.

This chain connects TRBV6-4 to TRBJ1-6; D is unclear. V was shortened by 2 bases and J by 10 bases, with 18 bases between the two germline ends. Germline V gives CDR1 MRHNA, CDR2 SNTAGT. CDR3 length: 16 residues. Here the CDR3 reads CASSDSTSSGGSPLHF. The CDR3, as DNA: TGTGCCAGCAGTGACAGCACTTCCTCGGGAGGATCACCCCTCCACTTT.

The rearrangement links TRBV27 to TRBJ2-2; 10 bases fit TRBD2. CDR1 MNHEY and CDR2 SMNVEV come from the germline V gene (reference sequence). The CDR3 has 18 amino acids. V lost 1 base, J lost 1 base, and 6 bases stayed unmatched. CDR3 loop: CASSLLLAGVGNTGELFF. The CDR3 DNA reads as TGTGCCAGCAGTTTATTGCTAGCGGGAGTTGGGAACACCGGGGAGCTGTTTTTT.

A few counts support this clone. The V gene is TRBV10-3, the J gene TRBJ1-6; tentative D call: TRBD1 (6 bases). V gave up 8 bases and J gave up 4 bases, with 9 bases separating them. Germline V gene sequence: CDR1 ENHRY, CDR2 SYGVKD. The CDR3 extends over 13 amino acids. In DNA form, the CDR3 reads TGTGCCATCGGGGACACATATAATTCACCCCTCCACTTT. This sequence encodes CAIGDTYNSPLHF.

A remark on this clone: Other DNA sequences from this sample encode an identical CDR3 as well. V and J are TRBV7-8 and TRBJ1-2; 7 bases fit TRBD1. The CDR3 is 12 amino acids. V was pared by 5 bases and J by 4 bases, with 1 base of the junction left unmatched. The V gene's germline CDR1 is SGHVS and CDR2 FQNEAQ. The CDR3 DNA is TGTGCCAGCAGCAGGGACAGCTATGGCTACACCTTC. Its protein is CASSRDSYGYTF.

The V call is TRBV6-5, the J call TRBJ2-1, with D possibly being TRBD1 (5 bases). Trimming pared 2 bases from V and 8 bases from J, leaving 16 bases between. CDR3 length: 15 amino acids. CDR1 MNHEY and CDR2 SVGAGI come from the germline V gene. CDR3 amino acids: CASSYGRAAIHEQFF. CDR3 nucleotides: TGTGCCAGCAGTTACGGCAGGGCAGCTATCCATGAGCAGTTCTTC.

The J gene is TRBJ2-1, the V gene TRBV14; 8 nucleotides line up with TRBD1. Trimming cost V 2 bases and J 4 bases; bases outside gene matches: 13. The germline CDR1 and CDR2 sequences are SGHDN and FVKESK. This CDR3 region has 18 residues. This CDR3 is CASSQRTGTAKEYNEQFF. CDR3 DNA: TGTGCCAGCAGCCAAAGGACAGGGACAGCCAAAGAGTACAATGAGCAGTTCTTC.

The chain combines TRBV27 with TRBJ1-1; D is undetermined. There are 14 residues in the CDR3. The germline CDR1 and CDR2 sequences are MNHEY and SMNVEV (reference sequence). Trimming removed 6 bases at V and 5 bases at J, with 16 bases between. The CDR3: CASSAGWGTTEAFF. The CDR3 DNA follows: TGTGCCAGCAGCGCGGGTTGGGGAACGACTGAAGCTTTCTTT.

This rearrangement joins TRBV25-1 to TRBJ1-1, with 7 bases matching TRBD1. Germline V gives CDR1 MGHDK, CDR2 SYGVNS. The CDR3 extends over 14 amino acids. V lost 1 base, J lost 8 bases, and 7 bases stayed unmatched. DNA of the CDR3: TGTGCCAGCAGTGAATCAACAGGGGCTATCGAAGCTTTCTTT. Translation gives CASSESTGAIEAFF. Together with reference TRBV25-1 and TRBJ1-1, the CDR3 gives the full variable domain: EADIYQTPRYLVIGTGKKITLECSQTMGHDKMYWYQQDPGMELHLIHYSYGVNSTEKGDLSSESTVSRIRTEHFPLTLESARPSHTSQYLCASSESTGAIEAFFGQGTRLTVV.

The V gene is TRBV11-3, the J gene TRBJ2-5, with 10 bases identical to TRBD1. J lost 0 bases, V lost 5 bases, and 12 bases had no gene match. Germline CDR1 SGHNT, CDR2 YENEEA. The CDR3 spans 18 residues. CDR3 amino acids: CASSGRSPGQGYQETQYF. The CDR3 DNA follows: TGTGCCAGCAGCGGGAGGTCCCCGGGACAGGGGTACCAAGAGACCCAGTACTTC.

V gene TRBV18 combines with J gene TRBJ2-7, with a weak D call TRBD1 (5 bases). The V and J ends lost 6 bases and 2 bases respectively, with 17 bases between them. The CDR3 is 15 residues long. Germline-derived CDR1 and CDR2 are KGHSH and LQKENI. CDR3 amino acids: CASSQFVGRAYEQYF. In DNA, the CDR3 is TGTGCCAGCTCTCAATTTGTGGGGCGCGCCTACGAGCAGTACTTC.

The chain recombines TRBV28 with TRBJ1-2; 12 bases fit TRBD1. The CDR3 is made up of 16 amino acids. Trimming removed 6 bases from V and 8 bases from J; junction bases left unmatched: 13. CDR1 is MDHEN, CDR2 SYDVKM, per germline. The CDR3 region has the DNA TGTGCCAGCAGGAGCGGGACAGGGGGCGGCCGGGGAGGCTACACCTTC. Translating gives CASRSGTGGGRGGYTF.

The chain employs TRBV2 and TRBJ1-2; D possibly corresponds to TRBD1 (5 bases). Trimming left V 6 bases short and J 8 bases short, with 10 bases between. The CDR3 consists of 11 residues. The germline gives CDR1 SNHLY, CDR2 FYNNEI. CDR3: CASRRGAGYTF. In nucleotides, the CDR3 is TGTGCCAGCAGAAGGGGCGCGGGCTACACCTTC.

This chain links TRBV2 with TRBJ1-4; D not certain. CDR3 length equals 11 residues. Germline V lookup: CDR1 SNHLY, CDR2 FYNNEI. Deletions cut 6 bases from V and 12 bases from J, with 11 bases between. CDR3 bases: TGTGCCAGCAGGGGCCTCACCGAACTGTTTTTT. Residues: CASRGLTELFF.

V usage is TRBV19 and J usage is TRBJ1-2; no firm D call. V dropped 4 bases and J dropped 4 bases, with 13 bases sitting between them. Germline V gene sequence: CDR1 LNHDA, CDR2 SQIVND (reference sequence). The CDR3 runs 14 residues. DNA for the CDR3: TGTGCCAGTAGTAGGGCCCCCAAGTTCTATGGCTACACCTTC. Protein sequence: CASSRAPKFYGYTF.

The chain combines TRBV18 with TRBJ1-1; 8 bases line up with TRBD1. The CDR3 totals 15 residues. The germline gives CDR1 KGHSH, CDR2 LQKENI. Unmatched junction bases numbered 1, after V lost 0 bases and J lost 1 base. CDR3 sequence (DNA): TGTGCCAGCTCACCACCGGGGACAGGGAACACTGAAGCTTTCTTT. This encodes CASSPPGTGNTEAFF.

This chain connects TRBV6-1 to TRBJ2-7, with 8 bases identical to TRBD2. Germline CDR1 and CDR2: MNHNS and SASEGT. The CDR3 sequence is 13 residues long. The J segment lost 6 bases and the V segment lost 1 base, leaving 2 bases of the junction unmatched. The CDR3 sequence: CASSEEGLGEQYF. In DNA, the CDR3 is TGTGCCAGCAGTGAAGAGGGACTAGGCGAGCAGTACTTC.